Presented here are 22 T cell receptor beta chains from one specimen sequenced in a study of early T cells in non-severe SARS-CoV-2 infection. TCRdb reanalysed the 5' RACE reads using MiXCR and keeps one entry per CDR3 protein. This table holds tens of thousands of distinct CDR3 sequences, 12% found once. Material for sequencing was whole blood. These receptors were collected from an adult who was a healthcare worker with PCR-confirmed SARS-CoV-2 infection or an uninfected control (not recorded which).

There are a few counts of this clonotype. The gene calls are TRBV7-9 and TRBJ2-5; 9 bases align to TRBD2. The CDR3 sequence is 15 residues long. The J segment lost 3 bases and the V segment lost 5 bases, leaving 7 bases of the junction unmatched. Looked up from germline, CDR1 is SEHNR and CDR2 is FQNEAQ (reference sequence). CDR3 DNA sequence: TGTGCCAGCAGCCCTAGACTAGCGGATAAAGAGACCCAGTACTTC. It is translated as CASSPRLADKETQYF.

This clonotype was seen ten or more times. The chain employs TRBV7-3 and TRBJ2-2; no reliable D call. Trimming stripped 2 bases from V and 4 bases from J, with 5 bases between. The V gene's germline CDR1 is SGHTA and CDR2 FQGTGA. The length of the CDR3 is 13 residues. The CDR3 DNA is TGTGCCAGCAGCTTAGGTTCCACCGGGGAGCTGTTTTTT. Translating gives CASSLGSTGELFF.

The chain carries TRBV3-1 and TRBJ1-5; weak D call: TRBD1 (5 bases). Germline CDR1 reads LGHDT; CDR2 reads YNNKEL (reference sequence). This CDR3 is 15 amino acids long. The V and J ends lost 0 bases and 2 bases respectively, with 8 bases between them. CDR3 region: CASSQDTGRNQPQHF. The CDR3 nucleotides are TGTGCCAGCAGCCAAGATACGGGGCGCAATCAGCCCCAGCATTTT.

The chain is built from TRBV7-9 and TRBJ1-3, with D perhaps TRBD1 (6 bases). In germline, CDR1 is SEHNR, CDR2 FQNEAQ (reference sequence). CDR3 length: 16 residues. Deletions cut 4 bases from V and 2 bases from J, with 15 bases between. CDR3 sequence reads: CASSSPLSGAGNTIYF. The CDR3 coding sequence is TGTGCCAGCAGCTCGCCGCTTTCAGGGGCTGGAAACACCATATATTTT. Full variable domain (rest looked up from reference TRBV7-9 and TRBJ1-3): DTGVSQNPRHKITKRGQNVTFRCDPISEHNRLYWYRQTLGQGPEFLTYFQNEAQLEKSRLLSDRFSAERPKGSFSTLEIQRTEQGDSAMYLCASSSPLSGAGNTIYFGEGSWLTVV.

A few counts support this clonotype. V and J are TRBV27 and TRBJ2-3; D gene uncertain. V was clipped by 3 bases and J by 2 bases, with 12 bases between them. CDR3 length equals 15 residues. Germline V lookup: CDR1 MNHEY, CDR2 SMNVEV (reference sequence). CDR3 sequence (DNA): TGTGCCAGCAGTTTTGGCAGGTTCTCCACAGATACGCAGTATTTT. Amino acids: CASSFGRFSTDTQYF.

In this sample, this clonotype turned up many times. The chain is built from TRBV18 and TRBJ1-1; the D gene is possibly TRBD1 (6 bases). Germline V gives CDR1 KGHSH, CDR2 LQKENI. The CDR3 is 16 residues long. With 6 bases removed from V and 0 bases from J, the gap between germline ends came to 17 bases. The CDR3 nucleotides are TGTGCCAGCTCCCCCGGGGGGGCGGGAATGAACACTGAAGCTTTCTTT. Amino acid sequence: CASSPGGAGMNTEAFF.

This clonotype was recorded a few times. The CDR3 nucleotides read TGTGCCTGGGCCAGGTTGAACACTGAAGCTTTCTTT. It is translated as CAWARLNTEAFF. The chain carries TRBV30 and TRBJ1-1, with unresolved D. V lost 5 bases and J lost 0, with 7 bases in between. This CDR3 is 12 amino acids long. The germline gives CDR1 GTSNPN, CDR2 SVGIG (reference sequence).

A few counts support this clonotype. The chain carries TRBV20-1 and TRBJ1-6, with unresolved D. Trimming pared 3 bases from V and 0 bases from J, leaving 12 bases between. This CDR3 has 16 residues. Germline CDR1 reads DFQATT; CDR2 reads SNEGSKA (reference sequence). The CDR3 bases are TGCAGTGCTAGTCTCGTCCCGAGCTCCTATAATTCACCCCTCCACTTT. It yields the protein CSASLVPSSYNSPLHF.

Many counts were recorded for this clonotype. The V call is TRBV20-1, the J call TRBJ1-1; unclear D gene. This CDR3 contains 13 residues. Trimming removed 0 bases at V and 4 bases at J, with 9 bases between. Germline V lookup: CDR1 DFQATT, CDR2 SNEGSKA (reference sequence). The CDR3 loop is CSARDHGSTEAFF. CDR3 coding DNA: TGCAGTGCTAGAGACCATGGGAGCACTGAAGCTTTCTTT.

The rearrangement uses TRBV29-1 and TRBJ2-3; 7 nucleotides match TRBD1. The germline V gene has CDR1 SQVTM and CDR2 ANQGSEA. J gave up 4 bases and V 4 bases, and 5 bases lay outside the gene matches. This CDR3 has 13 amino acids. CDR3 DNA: TGCAGCGTTGCAGGGCAGGGGGCAGATACGCAGTATTTT. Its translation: CSVAGQGADTQYF.

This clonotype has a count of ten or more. The CDR3 DNA reads as TGTGCCACCAGTGATTTGGGGGTCAGCTCCTACAATGAGCAGTTCTTC. Translated: CATSDLGVSSYNEQFF. The V call is TRBV24-1, the J call TRBJ2-1; D is ambiguous. Germline CDR1 and CDR2: KGHDR and SFDVKD. This CDR3 region has 16 residues. The ends were cut back, 0 bases at V and 0 bases at J, with 8 bases in the middle.

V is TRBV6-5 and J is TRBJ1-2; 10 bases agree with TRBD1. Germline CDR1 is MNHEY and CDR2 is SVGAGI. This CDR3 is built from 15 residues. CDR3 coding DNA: TGTGCTACCGGCCAGACAGGGGGCGCCGCCTATGGCTACACCTTC. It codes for CATGQTGGAAYGYTF.

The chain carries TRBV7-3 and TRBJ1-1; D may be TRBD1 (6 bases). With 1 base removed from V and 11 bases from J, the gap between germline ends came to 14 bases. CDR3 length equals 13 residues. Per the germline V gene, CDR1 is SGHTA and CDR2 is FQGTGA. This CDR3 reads CASSLRQGSGAFF. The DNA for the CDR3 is TGTGCCAGCAGCTTAAGGCAGGGGTCAGGGGCTTTCTTT.

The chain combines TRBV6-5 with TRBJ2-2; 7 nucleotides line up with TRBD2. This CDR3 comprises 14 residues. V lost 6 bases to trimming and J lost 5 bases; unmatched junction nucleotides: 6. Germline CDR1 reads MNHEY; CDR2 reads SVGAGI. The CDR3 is CASRRDYETGELFF. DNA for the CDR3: TGTGCCAGCAGACGGGACTACGAAACCGGGGAGCTGTTTTTT.

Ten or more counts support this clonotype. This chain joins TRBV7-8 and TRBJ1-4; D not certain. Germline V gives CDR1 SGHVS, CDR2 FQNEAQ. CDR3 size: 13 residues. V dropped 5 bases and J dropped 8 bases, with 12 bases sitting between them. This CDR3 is CASSERTGEKLFF. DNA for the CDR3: TGTGCCAGCAGCGAACGGACGGGGGAAAAACTGTTTTTT.

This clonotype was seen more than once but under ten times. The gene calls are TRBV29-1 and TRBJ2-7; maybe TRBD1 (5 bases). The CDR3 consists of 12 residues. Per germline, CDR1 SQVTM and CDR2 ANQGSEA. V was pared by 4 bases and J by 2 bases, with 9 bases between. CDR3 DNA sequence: TGCAGCGTTGCAGGGCCCACCTACGAGCAGTACTTC. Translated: CSVAGPTYEQYF.

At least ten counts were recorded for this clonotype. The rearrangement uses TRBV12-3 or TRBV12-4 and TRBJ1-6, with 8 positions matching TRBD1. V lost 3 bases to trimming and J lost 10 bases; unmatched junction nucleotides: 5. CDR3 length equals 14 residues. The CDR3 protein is CASSFQGAQSPLHF. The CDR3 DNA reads TGTGCCAGCAGTTTCCAGGGGGCGCAGTCACCCCTCCACTTT.

CDR3 nucleotides: TGTGCCAGCAGCCCTGGACTAGCGGGAGTAATAGATACGCAGTATTTT. The encoded protein is CASSPGLAGVIDTQYF. This chain uses TRBV5-6 with TRBJ2-3; 13 positions match TRBD2. The CDR3 consists of 16 residues. J gave up 5 bases and V 4 bases, and 7 bases lay outside the gene matches. The germline V gene encodes CDR1 SGHDT and CDR2 YYEEEE.

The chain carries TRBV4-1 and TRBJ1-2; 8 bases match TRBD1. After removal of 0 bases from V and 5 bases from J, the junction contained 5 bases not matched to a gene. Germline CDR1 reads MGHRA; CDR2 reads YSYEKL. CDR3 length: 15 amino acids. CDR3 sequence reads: CASSQDLDRVYGYTF. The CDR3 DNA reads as TGCGCCAGCAGCCAAGATTTGGACAGGGTATATGGCTACACCTTC.

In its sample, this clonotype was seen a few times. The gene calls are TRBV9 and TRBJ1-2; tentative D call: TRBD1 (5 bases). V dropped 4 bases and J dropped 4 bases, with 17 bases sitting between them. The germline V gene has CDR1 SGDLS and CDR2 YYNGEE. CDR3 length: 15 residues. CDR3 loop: CASSPTLLGAYGYTF. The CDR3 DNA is TGTGCCAGCAGCCCAACCCTTCTAGGGGCCTATGGCTACACCTTC. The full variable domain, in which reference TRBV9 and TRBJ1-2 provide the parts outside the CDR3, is DSGVTQTPKHLITATGQRVTLRCSPRSGDLSVYWYQQSLDQGLQFLIQYYNGEERAKGNILERFSAQQFPDLHSELNLSSLELGDSALYFCASSPTLLGAYGYTFGSGTRLTVV.

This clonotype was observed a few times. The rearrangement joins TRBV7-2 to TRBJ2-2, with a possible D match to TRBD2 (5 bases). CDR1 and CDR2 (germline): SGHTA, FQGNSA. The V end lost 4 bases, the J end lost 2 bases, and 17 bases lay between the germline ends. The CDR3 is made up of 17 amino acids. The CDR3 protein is CASSYSRLAGNTGELFF. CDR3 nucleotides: TGTGCCAGCAGCTACTCCCGGCTAGCAGGCAACACCGGGGAGCTGTTTTTT.

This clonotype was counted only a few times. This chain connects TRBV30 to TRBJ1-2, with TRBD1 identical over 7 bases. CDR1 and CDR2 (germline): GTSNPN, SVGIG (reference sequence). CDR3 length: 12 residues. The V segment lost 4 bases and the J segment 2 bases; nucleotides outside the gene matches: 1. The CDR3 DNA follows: TGTGCCTGGACGGGACAGAACTATGGCTACACCTTC. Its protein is CAWTGQNYGYTF. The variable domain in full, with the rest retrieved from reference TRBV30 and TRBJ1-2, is SQTIHQWPATLVQPVGSPLSLECTVEGTSNPNLYWYRQAAGRGLQLLFYSVGIGQISSEVPQNLSASRPQDRQFILSSKKLLLSDSGFYLCAWTGQNYGYTFGSGTRLTVV.